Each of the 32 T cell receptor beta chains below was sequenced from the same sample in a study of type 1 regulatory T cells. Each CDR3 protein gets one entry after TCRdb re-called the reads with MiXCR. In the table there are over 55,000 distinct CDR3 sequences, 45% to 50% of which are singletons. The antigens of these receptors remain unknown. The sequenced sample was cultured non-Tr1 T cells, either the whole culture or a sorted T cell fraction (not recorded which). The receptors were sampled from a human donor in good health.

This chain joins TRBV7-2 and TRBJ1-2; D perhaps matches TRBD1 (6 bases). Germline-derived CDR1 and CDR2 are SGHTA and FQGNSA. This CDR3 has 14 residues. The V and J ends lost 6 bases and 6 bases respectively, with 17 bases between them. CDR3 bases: TGTGCCAGCAGTCTCGGCAGGGGAGGTGATGGCTACACCTTC. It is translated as CASSLGRGGDGYTF.

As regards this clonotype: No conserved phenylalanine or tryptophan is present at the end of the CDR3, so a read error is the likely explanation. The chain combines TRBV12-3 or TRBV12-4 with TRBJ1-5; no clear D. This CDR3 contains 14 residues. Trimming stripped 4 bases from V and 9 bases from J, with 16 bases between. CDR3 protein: CASSSTTSRVPQHY. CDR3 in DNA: TGTGCCAGCAGTTCCACGACATCCCGGGTGCCCCAGCATTAT.

CDR3 DNA: TGTGCCAGCAGTCGCGGACTAGCGGGGGGAGGAGAGACCCAGTACTTC. Amino acid sequence: CASSRGLAGGGETQYF. The chain is built from TRBV2 and TRBJ2-5; 14 positions agree with TRBD2. The germline V gene has CDR1 SNHLY and CDR2 FYNNEI. Unmatched junction bases numbered 6, after V lost 5 bases and J lost 4 bases. The CDR3 runs 16 residues.

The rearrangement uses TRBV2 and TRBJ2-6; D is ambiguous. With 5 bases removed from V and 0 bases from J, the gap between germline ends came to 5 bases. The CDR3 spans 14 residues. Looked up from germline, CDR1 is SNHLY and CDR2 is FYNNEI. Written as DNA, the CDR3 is TGTGCCAGCAGTACCCCCTCTGGGGCCAACGTCCTGACTTTC. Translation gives CASSTPSGANVLTF.

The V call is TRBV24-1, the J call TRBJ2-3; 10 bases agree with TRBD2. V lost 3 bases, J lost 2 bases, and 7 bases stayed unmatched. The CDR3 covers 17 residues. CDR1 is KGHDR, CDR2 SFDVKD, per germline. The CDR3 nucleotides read TGTGCCACCAGTGATCAATCGACTAGCGGGCTCACAGATACGCAGTATTTT. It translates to CATSDQSTSGLTDTQYF.

Here the CDR3 DNA reads TGTGCCAGCAGCCAAGGGGCCTCCTACAATGAGCAGTTCTTC. Amino acids: CASSQGASYNEQFF. The gene calls are TRBV4-2 and TRBJ2-1; D remains unclear. The CDR3 is made up of 14 amino acids. The V end lost 1 base, the J end lost 0 bases, and 4 bases lay between the germline ends. Germline-derived CDR1 and CDR2 are LGHNA and YNFKEQ.

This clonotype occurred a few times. The chain's CDR3 is CASRRQGGEKLFF. The CDR3 nucleotides are TGCGCCAGCAGGCGGCAGGGAGGTGAAAAACTGTTTTTT. The gene calls are TRBV5-1 and TRBJ1-4, with a tentative D call TRBD1 (5 bases). This CDR3 comprises 13 residues. The V gene's germline CDR1 is SGHRS and CDR2 YFSETQ. The V gene lost 5 bases and the J gene lost 7 bases, with 12 bases spanning the gap.

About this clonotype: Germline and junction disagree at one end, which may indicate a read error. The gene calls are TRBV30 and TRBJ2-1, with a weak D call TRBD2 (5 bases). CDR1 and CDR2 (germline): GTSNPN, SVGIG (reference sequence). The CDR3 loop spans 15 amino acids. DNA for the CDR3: TGTGCCTGGGCCTGGCGGGCTCGGGCCTACAACGAGCAGTTCTTC. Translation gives CAWAWRARAYNEQFF.

CDR3 nucleotide sequence: TGCGCCAGCAGGGACAGGGTCGGCGAAAAACTGTTTTTT. The encoded protein is CASRDRVGEKLFF. V usage is TRBV10-2 and J usage is TRBJ1-4; 8 bases are shared with TRBD1. Germline values: CDR1 WSHSY, CDR2 SAAADI. With 6 bases clipped from V and 8 bases from J, the junction kept 5 bases outside the gene matches. CDR3 length equals 13 residues.

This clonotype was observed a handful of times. This CDR3 is CASSNDGDSNQPQHF. The CDR3 DNA sequence: TGTGCCAGCAGTAACGACGGAGATAGCAATCAGCCCCAGCATTTT. V usage is TRBV12-3 or TRBV12-4 and J usage is TRBJ1-5; D unclear. CDR3 length equals 15 residues. Trimming took off 5 bases at V and 0 bases at J, with 11 bases between the two ends.

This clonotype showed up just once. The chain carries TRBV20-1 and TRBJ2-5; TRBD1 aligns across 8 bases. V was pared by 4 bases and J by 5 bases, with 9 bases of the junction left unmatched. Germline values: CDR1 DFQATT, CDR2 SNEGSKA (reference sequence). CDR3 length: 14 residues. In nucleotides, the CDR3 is TGCAGTGCTACAGACAGGGGCTGGATTGAGACCCAGTACTTC. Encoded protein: CSATDRGWIETQYF.

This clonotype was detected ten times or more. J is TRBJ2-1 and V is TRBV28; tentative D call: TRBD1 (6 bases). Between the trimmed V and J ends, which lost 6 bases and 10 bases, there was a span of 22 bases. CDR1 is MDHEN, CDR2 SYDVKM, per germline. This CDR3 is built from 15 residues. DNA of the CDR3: TGTGCCAGCAGCTCTGCCGGGACCCCAGGGGCGGAGCAGTTCTTC. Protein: CASSSAGTPGAEQFF. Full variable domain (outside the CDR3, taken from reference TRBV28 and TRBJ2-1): DVKVTQSSRYLVKRTGEKVFLECVQDMDHENMFWYRQDPGLGLRLIYFSYDVKMKEKGDIPEGYSVSREKKERFSLILESASTNQTSMYLCASSSAGTPGAEQFFGPGTRLTVL.

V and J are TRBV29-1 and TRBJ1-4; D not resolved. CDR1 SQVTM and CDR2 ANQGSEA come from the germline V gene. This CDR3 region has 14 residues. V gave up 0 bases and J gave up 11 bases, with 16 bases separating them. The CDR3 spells CSVEEPWETRKLFF. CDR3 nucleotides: TGCAGCGTTGAAGAGCCCTGGGAGACGAGGAAACTGTTTTTT.

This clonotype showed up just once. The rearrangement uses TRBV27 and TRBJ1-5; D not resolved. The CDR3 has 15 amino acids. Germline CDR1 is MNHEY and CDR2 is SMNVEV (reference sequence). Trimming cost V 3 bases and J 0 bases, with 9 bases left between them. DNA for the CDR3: TGTGCCAGCAGTTTTAGCAGAAATAGCAATCAGCCCCAGCATTTT. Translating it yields CASSFSRNSNQPQHF.

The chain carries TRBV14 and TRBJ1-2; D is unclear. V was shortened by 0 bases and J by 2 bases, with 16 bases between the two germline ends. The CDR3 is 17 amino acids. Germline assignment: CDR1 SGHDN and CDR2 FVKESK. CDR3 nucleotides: TGTGCCAGCAGCCAAGATCTTAGCCCCCAGGCGAACTATGGCTACACCTTC. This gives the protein CASSQDLSPQANYGYTF.

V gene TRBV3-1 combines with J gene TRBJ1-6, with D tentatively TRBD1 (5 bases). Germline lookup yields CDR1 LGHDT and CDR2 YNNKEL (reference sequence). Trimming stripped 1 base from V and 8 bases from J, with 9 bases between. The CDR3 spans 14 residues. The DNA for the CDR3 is TGTGCCAGCAGCCAAGGCGGGGGAGATTCACCCCTCCACTTT. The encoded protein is CASSQGGGDSPLHF.

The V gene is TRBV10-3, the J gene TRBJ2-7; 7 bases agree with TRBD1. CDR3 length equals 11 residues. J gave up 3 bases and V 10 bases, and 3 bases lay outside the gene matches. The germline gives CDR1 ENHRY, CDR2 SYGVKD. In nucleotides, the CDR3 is TGTGCCACCGGACAGGTCTACGAGCAGTACTTC. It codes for CATGQVYEQYF.

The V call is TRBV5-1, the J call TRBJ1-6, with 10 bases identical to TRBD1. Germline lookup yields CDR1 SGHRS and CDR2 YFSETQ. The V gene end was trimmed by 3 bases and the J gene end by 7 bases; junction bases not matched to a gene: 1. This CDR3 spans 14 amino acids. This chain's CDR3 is CASSSGQGNSPLHF. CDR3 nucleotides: TGCGCCAGCAGCTCGGGACAGGGGAATTCACCCCTCCACTTT.

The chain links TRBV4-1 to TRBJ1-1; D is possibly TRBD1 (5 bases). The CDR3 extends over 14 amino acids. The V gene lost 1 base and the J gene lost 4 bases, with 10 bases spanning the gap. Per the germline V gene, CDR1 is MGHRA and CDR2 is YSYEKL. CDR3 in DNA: TGCGCCAGCAGCCAAGGTTTCGGGGGCACTGAAGCTTTCTTT. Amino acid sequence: CASSQGFGGTEAFF.

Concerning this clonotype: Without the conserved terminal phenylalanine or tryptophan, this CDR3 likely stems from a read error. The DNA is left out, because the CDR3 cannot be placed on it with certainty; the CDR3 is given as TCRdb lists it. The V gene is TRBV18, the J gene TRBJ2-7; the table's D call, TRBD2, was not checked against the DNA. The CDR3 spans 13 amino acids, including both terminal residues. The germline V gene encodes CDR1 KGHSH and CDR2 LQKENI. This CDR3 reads CASSPQGGIATFL.

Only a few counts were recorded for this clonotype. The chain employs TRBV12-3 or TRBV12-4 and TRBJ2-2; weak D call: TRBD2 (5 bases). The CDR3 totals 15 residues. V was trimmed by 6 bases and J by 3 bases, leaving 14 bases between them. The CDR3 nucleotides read TGTGCCAGCAGGTGGCGGGTTGGGGACACCGGGGAGCTGTTTTTT. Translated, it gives CASRWRVGDTGELFF.

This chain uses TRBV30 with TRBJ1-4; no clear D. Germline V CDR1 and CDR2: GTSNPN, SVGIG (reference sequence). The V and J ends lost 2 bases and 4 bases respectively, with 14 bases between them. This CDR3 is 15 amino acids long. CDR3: CAWSTRTARNEKLFF. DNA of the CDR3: TGTGCCTGGAGTACGAGGACCGCCCGTAATGAAAAACTGTTTTTT.

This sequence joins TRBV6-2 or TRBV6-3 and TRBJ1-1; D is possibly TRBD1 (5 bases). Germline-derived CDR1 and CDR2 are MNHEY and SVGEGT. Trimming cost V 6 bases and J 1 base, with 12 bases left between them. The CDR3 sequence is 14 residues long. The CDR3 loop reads CASRPGLWNTEAFF. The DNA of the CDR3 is TGTGCCAGCAGACCGGGACTATGGAACACTGAAGCTTTCTTT.

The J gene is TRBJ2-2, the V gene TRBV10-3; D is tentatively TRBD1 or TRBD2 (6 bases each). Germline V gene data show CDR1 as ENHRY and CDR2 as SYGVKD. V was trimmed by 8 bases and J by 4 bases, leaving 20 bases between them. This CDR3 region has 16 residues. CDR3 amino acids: CAIGAPGGGRTGELFF. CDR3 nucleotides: TGTGCCATCGGAGCGCCCGGGGGCGGCCGCACCGGGGAGCTGTTTTTT.

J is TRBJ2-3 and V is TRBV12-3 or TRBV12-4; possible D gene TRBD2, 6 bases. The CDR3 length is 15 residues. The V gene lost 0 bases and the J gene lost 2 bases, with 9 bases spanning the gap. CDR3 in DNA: TGTGCCAGCAGTTTAGCCGGGAGAGTCACAGATACGCAGTATTTT. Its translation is CASSLAGRVTDTQYF.

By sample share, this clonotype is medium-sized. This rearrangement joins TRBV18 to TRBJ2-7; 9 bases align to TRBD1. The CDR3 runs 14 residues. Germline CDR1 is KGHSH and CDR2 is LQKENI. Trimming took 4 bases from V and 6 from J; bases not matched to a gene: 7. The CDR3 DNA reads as TGTGCCAGCTCACTGCCCGGGACAGGGACCGAGCAGTACTTC. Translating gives CASSLPGTGTEQYF.

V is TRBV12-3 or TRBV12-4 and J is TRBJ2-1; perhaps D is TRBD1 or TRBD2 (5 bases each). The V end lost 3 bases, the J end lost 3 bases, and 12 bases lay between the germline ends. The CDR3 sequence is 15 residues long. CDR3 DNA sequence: TGTGCCAGCAGTTTTGGGGGTAGCTACTACAATGAGCAGTTCTTC. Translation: CASSFGGSYYNEQFF.

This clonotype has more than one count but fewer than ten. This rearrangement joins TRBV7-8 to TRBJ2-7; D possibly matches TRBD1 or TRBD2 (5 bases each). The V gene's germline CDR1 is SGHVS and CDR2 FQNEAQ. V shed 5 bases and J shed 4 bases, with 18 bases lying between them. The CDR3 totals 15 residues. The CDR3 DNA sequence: TGTGCCAGCAGCCTCAACCGGGACGGAACATACGAGCAGTACTTC. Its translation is CASSLNRDGTYEQYF. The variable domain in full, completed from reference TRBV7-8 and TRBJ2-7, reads GAGVSQSPRYKVAKRGQDVALRCDPISGHVSLFWYQQALGQGPEFLTYFQNEAQLDKSGLPSDRFFAERPEGSVSTLKIQRTQQEDSAVYLCASSLNRDGTYEQYFGPGTRLTVT.

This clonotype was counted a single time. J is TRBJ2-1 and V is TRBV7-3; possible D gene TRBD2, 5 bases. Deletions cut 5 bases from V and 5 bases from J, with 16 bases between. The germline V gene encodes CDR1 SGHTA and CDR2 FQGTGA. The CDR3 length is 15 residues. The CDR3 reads CASSGGTGFHNEQFF. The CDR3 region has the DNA TGTGCCAGCAGCGGCGGAACGGGGTTTCACAATGAGCAGTTCTTC.

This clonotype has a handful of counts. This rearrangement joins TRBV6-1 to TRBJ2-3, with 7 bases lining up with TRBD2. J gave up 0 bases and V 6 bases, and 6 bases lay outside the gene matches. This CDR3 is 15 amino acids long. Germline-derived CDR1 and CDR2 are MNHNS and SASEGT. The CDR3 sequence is CASSVKGGSTDTQYF. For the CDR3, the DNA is TGTGCCAGCAGCGTGAAGGGAGGGAGCACAGATACGCAGTATTTT.

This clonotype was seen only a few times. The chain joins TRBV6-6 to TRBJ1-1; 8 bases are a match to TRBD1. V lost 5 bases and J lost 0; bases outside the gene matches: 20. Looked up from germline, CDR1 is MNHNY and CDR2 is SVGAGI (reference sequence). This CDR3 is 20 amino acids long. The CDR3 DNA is TGTGCCAGCAGTCGGGGGGCAAACGCAGGGGGCCCCAACATGAACACTGAAGCTTTCTTT. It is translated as CASSRGANAGGPNMNTEAFF.

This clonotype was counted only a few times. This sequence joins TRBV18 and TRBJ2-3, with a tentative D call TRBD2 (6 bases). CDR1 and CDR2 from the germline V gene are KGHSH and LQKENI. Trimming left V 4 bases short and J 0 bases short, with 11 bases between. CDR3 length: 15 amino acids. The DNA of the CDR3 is TGTGCCAGCTCACTCTCTAGCGCTAGCACAGATACGCAGTATTTT. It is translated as CASSLSSASTDTQYF.